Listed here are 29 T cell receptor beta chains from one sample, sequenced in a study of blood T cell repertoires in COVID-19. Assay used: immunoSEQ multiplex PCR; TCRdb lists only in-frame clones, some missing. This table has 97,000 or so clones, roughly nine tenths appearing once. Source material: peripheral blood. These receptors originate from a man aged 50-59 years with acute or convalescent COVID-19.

CDR3 DNA sequence: TGTGCCAGCAGCTTGGTAGGTAGCGGGGACCAAGAGACCCAGTACTTC. Translated: CASSLVGSGDQETQYF. The chain recombines TRBV5-6 with TRBJ2-5; 8 bases match TRBD2. Germline V gives CDR1 SGHDT, CDR2 YYEEEE. J was trimmed by 0 bases and V by 0 bases; bases with no gene match: 4. The CDR3 is 16 amino acids.

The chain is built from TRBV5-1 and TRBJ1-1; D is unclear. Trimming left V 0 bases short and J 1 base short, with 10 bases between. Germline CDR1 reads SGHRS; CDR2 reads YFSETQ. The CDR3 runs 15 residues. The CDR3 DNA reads TGCGCCAGCAGCTTGGTGGCCCAAACGAACACTGAAGCTTTCTTT. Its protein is CASSLVAQTNTEAFF.

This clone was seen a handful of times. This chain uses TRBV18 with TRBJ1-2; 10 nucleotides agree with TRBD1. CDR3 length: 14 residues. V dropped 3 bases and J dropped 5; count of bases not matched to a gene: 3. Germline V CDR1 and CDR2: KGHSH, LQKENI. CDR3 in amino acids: CASSPGQGMYGYTF. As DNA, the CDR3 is TGTGCCAGCTCACCGGGACAGGGGATGTATGGCTACACCTTC.

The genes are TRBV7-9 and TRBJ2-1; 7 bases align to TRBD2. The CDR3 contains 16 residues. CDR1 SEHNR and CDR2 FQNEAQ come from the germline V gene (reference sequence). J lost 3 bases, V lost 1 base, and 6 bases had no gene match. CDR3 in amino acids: CASSLGLRGSYNEQFF. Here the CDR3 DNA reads TGTGCCAGCAGCTTAGGTCTACGCGGGAGCTACAATGAGCAGTTCTTC.

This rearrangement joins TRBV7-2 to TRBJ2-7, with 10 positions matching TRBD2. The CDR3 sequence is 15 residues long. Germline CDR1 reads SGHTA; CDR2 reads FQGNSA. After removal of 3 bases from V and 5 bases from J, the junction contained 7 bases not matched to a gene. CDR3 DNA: TGTGCCAGCAGCTTGATGAGCGGGAGGGCCGACGAGCAGTACTTC. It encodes CASSLMSGRADEQYF.

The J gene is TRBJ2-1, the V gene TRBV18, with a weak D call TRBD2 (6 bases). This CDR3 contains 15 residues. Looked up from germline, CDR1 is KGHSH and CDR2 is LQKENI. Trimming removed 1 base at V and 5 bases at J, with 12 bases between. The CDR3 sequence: CASSPLAAGNNEQFF. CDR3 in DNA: TGTGCCAGCTCACCACTTGCCGCGGGAAACAATGAGCAGTTCTTC.

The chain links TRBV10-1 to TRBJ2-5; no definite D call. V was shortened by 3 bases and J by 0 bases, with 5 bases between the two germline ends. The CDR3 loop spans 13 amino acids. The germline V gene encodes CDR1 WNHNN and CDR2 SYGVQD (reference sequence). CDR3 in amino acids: CASSEQNQETQYF. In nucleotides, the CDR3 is TGCGCCAGCAGTGAACAGAACCAAGAGACCCAGTACTTC.

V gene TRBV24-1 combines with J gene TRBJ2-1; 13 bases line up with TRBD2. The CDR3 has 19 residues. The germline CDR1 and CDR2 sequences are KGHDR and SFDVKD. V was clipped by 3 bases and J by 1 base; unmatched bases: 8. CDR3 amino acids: CATSDRTSGSRGSYNEQFF. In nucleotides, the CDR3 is TGTGCCACCAGTGATCGGACTAGCGGGAGTAGGGGGTCCTACAATGAGCAGTTCTTC.

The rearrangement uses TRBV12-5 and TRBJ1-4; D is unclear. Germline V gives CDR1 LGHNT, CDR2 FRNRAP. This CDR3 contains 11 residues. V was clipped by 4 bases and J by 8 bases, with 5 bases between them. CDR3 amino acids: CASGYFEKLFF. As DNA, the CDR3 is TGTGCTAGTGGTTACTTCGAAAAACTGTTTTTT.

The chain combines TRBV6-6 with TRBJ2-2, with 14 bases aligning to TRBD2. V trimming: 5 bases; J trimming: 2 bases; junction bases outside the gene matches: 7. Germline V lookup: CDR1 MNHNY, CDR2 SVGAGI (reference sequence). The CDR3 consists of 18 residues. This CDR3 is CASSQPGLAGENTGELFF. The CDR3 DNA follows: TGTGCCAGCAGTCAACCGGGACTAGCGGGAGAAAACACCGGGGAGCTGTTTTTT.

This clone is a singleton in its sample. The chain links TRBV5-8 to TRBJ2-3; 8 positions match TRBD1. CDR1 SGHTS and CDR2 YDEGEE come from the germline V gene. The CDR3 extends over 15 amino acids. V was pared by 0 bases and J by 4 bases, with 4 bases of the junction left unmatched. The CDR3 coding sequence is TGTGCCAGCAGCTTGGACAGGGGGAAGGCAGATACGCAGTATTTT. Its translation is CASSLDRGKADTQYF.

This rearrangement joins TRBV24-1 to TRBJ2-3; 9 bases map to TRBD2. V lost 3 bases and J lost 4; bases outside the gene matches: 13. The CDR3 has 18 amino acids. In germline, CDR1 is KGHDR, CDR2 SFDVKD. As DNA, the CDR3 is TGTGCCACCAGTGATCCCGGGTGGCGGGAGGGCGGAGCAGATACGCAGTATTTT. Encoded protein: CATSDPGWREGGADTQYF.

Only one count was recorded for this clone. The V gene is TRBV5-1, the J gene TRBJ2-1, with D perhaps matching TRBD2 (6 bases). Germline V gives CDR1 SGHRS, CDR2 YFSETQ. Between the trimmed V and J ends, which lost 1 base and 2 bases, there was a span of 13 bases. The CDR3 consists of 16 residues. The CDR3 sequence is CASSLSASGPYNEQFF. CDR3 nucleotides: TGCGCCAGCAGCTTGTCAGCCAGCGGGCCCTACAATGAGCAGTTCTTC.

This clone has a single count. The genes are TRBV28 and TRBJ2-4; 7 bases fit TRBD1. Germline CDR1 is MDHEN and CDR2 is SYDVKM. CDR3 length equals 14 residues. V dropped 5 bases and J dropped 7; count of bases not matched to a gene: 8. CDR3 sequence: CASSPRQGSNIQYF. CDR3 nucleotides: TGTGCCAGCAGTCCTCGACAGGGTTCGAACATTCAGTACTTC.

DNA of the CDR3: TGTGCCAGCAGCACGGGGACTAGCGGACACCAAGAGACCCAGTACTTC. Its protein product is CASSTGTSGHQETQYF. This chain joins TRBV11-2 and TRBJ2-5, with 11 bases lining up with TRBD2. CDR1 and CDR2 from the germline V gene are SGHAT and FQNNGV. V was pared by 5 bases and J by 0 bases, with 5 bases of the junction left unmatched. There are 16 residues in the CDR3.

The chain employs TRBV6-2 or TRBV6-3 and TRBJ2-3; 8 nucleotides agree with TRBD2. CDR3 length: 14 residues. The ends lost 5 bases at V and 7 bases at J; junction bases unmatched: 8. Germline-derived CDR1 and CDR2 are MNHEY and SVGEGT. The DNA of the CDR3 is TGTGCCAGCAGTCAAAGGACTAGCCTATATACGCAGTATTTT. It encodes CASSQRTSLYTQYF.

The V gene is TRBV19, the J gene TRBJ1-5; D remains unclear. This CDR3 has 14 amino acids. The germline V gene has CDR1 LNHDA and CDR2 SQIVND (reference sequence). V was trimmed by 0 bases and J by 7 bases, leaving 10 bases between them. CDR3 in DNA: TGTGCCAGTAGTATAGATGAGTCGGGACAGCCCCAGCATTTT. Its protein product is CASSIDESGQPQHF. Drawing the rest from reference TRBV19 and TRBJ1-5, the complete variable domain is DGGITQSPKYLFRKEGQNVTLSCEQNLNHDAMYWYRQDPGQGLRLIYYSQIVNDFQKGDIAEGYSVSREKKESFPLTVTSAQKNPTAFYLCASSIDESGQPQHFGDGTRLSIL.

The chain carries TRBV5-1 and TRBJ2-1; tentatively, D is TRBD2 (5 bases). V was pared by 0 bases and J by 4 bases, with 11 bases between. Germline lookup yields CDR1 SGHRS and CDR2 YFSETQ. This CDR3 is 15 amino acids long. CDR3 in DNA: TGCGCCAGCAGCTTGGGGAGGAACCTGTACAATGAGCAGTTCTTC. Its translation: CASSLGRNLYNEQFF.

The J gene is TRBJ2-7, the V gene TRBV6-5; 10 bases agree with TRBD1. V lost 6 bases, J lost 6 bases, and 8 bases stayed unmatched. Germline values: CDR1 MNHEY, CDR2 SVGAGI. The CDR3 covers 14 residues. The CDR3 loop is CASSGDRGLSEQYF. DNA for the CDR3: TGTGCCAGCAGCGGAGACAGGGGGCTGAGCGAGCAGTACTTC.

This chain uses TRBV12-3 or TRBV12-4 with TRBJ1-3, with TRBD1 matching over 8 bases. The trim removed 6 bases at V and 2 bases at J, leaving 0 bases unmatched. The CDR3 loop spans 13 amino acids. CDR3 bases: TGTGCCAGCAGGGACAGGGCTGGAAACACCATATATTTT. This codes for CASRDRAGNTIYF.

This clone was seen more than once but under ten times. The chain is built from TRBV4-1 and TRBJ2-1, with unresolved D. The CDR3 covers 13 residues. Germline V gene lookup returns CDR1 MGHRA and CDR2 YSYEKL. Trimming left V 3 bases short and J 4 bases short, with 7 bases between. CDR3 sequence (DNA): TGCGCCAGCAGCCACCCCTCTTACAATGAGCAGTTCTTC. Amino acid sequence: CASSHPSYNEQFF.

The CDR3 is CASSGTGGINEQFF. The DNA of the CDR3 is TGTGCCAGTTCCGGGACAGGGGGAATCAATGAGCAGTTCTTC. V and J are TRBV19 and TRBJ2-1, with 11 bases that match TRBD1. The CDR3 is made up of 14 amino acids. Germline CDR1 LNHDA, CDR2 SQIVND (reference sequence). The V segment lost 8 bases and the J segment 6 bases; nucleotides outside the gene matches: 6.

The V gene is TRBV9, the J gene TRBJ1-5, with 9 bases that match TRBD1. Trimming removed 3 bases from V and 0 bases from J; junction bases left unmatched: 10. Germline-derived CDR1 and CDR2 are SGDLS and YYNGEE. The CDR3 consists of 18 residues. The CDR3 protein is CASSEGTGSEYSNQPQHF. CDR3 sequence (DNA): TGTGCCAGCAGCGAGGGGACAGGGTCTGAGTATAGCAATCAGCCCCAGCATTTT.

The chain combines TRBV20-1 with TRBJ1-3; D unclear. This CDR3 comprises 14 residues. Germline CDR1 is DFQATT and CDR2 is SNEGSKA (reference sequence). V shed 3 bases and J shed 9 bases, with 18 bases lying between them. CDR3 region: CSASLRREGSTIYF. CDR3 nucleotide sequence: TGCAGTGCTAGTCTCCGGCGGGAAGGTAGCACCATATATTTT.

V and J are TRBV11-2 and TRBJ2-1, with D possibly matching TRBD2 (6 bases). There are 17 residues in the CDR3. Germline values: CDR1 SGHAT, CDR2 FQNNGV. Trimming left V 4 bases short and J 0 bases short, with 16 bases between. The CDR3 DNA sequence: TGTGCCAGCAGCTCCCGATGGGGGGAGTTCTCCTACAATGAGCAGTTCTTC. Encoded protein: CASSSRWGEFSYNEQFF.

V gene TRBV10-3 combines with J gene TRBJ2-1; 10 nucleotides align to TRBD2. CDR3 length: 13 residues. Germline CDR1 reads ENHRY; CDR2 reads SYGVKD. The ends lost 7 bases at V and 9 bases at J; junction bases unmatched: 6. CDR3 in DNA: TGTGCCATCACCGGGACTAGCGAGAGTGAGCAGTTCTTC. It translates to CAITGTSESEQFF.

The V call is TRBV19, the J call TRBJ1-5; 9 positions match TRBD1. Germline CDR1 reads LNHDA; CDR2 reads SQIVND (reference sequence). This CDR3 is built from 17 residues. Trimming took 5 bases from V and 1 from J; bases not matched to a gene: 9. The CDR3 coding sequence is TGTGCCAGTAGTGAACAGGGGGCCGGGATAAGCAATCAGCCCCAGCATTTT. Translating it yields CASSEQGAGISNQPQHF.

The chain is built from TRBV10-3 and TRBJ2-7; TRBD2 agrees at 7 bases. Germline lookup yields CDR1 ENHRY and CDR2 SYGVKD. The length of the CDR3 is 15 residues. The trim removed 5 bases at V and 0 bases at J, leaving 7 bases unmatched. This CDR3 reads CAISSSSGSSYEQYF. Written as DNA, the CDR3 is TGTGCCATCAGTTCCTCTAGCGGAAGCTCCTACGAGCAGTACTTC.

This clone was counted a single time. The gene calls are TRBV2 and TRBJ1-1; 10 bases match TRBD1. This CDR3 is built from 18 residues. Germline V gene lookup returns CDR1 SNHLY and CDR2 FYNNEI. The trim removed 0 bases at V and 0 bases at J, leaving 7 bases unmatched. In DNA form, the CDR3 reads TGTGCCAGCAGTGAAGCGGGTGGACAGGGGGGAGTGAACACTGAAGCTTTCTTT. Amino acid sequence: CASSEAGGQGGVNTEAFF.